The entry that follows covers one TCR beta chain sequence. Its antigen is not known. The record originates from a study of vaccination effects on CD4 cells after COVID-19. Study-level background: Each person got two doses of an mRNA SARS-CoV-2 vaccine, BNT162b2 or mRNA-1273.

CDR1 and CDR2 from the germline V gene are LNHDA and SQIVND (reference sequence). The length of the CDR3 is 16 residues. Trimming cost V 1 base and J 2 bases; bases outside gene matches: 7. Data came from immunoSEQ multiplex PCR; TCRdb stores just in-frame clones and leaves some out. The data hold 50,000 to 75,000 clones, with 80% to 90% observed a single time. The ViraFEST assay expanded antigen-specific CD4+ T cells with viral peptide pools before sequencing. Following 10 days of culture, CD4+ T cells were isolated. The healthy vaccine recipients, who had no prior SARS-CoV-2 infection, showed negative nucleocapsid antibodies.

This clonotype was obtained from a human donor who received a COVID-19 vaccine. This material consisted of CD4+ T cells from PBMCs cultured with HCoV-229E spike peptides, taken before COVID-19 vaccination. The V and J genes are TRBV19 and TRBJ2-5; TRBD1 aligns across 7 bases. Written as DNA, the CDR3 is TGTGCCAGTAGTATAGTTGGGACAGCTCTACAAGAGACCCAGTACTTC. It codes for CASSIVGTALQETQYF.